These T cell receptor beta chains were read from a single sample in a study of CXCR3-negative and CXCR3-positive naive CD8 T cells. Reanalyzing the 5' RACE reads, TCRdb keeps one entry per CDR3 protein, without DNA. The sample table includes roughly 5,400 distinct CDR3 sequences. Sequencing was done on a sample of naive CXCR3+ CD8+ T cells from blood. The receptor source for this set is a human donor in good health. Some clones in this sample may be carry-over from other donors' samples. Both conserved end residues are part of each CDR3. Not all rows give a size; the values are once, few, many and, for expanded clones, a class.

.	TRBV12-3/TRBV12-4	TRBJ1-3	CASSSLDRGAERNTIYF
.	TRBV6-5	TRBJ1-1	CASSDPYTEAFF
.	TRBV20-1	TRBJ1-2	CSANGVSGIGYTF
.	TRBV19	TRBJ2-7	CASSEGQGTYEQYF
.	TRBV21-1	TRBJ2-7	CASSKATGRRPYEQYF
.	TRBV29-1	TRBJ2-7	CSARYRDRGNEQYF
medium-sized	TRBV18	TRBJ1-1	CASSPLGVGTEAFF
medium-sized	TRBV19	TRBJ1-1	CASTDDKGRPNTEAFF
.	TRBV6-5	TRBJ2-3	CASSYLFSSSGGITDTQYF
.	TRBV10-3	TRBJ1-1	CAIRQGAEAFF
.	TRBV20-1	TRBJ2-7	CSAETGTFYEQYF
.	TRBV6-5	TRBJ2-2	CASSPQGPLKANTGELFF
.	TRBV6-4	TRBJ2-7	CASSHPGASYEQYF
.	TRBV29-1	TRBJ1-1	CSVKIYGTEAFF
medium-sized	TRBV9	TRBJ2-3	CASSVDGYGTDTQYF
medium-sized	TRBV14	TRBJ1-4	CASSPDRGQRGERLFF
medium-sized	TRBV7-9	TRBJ1-5	CASSWEQGNQPQHF
medium-sized	TRBV20-1	TRBJ1-2	CSARDGVGFGNYGYTF
.	TRBV7-9	TRBJ1-2	CASSPPSDYGYTF
medium-sized	TRBV2	TRBJ2-5	CASSPGTSGIQETQYF
medium-sized	TRBV20-1	TRBJ2-7	CSAAPRHNIYEQYF
.	TRBV29-1	TRBJ1-1	CSAQPGGKTEAFF
.	TRBV19	TRBJ1-2	CASSIEMEGANTF
.	TRBV12-3/TRBV12-4	TRBJ1-1	CASSYGSTEAFF
.	TRBV7-9	TRBJ2-1	CASSLAEEGYNEQFF
medium-sized	TRBV29-1	TRBJ2-7	CSVSLRGLVSEQYF
.	TRBV9	TRBJ1-5	CASSVGQVLQPQHF
medium-sized	TRBV20-1	TRBJ1-2	CSASQSYGQDGYTF
medium-sized	TRBV29-1	TRBJ2-1	CSVEWTGELGEQFF
medium-sized	TRBV29-1	TRBJ2-7	CSVDSADSYEQYF
.	TRBV4-3	TRBJ2-7	CASSQDLNRAYEQYF
medium-sized	TRBV15	TRBJ2-1	CATSRDRSILGNEQFF
.	TRBV29-1	TRBJ2-3	CSGGGGVAGVGTDTQYF
.	TRBV29-1	TRBJ2-7	CSVEEQTSGSYEQYF
.	TRBV18	TRBJ2-5	CASSQRDGKETQYF
medium-sized	TRBV6-6	TRBJ1-5	CASSDPYYQPQHF
.	TRBV5-1	TRBJ2-7	CASSLDEADPSYEQYF
medium-sized	TRBV5-6	TRBJ1-1	CASRQVGEGEAFF
medium-sized	TRBV3-1	TRBJ2-1	CARQTRSYNEQFF
.	TRBV13	TRBJ1-1	CASTGNTEAFF
.	TRBV19	TRBJ2-7	CASSFSRPSEKYF
.	TRBV25-1	TRBJ1-1	CASSESNLQGAEAFF
medium-sized	TRBV12-3/TRBV12-4	TRBJ2-1	CASSPGLAGEQFF
.	TRBV9	TRBJ2-7	CASSVAGLSTYEQYF
medium-sized	TRBV7-9	TRBJ2-1	CASSPPPKGALGLNEQFF
medium-sized	TRBV5-1	TRBJ2-7	CASSGGQESYEQYF
medium-sized	TRBV20-1	TRBJ1-2	CSARDLADPNYGYTF
medium-sized	TRBV10-3	TRBJ2-7	CAIRDSLGYEQYF
medium-sized	TRBV19	TRBJ2-7	CASSASGESYEQYF
medium-sized	TRBV25-1	TRBJ2-5	CASRGTGFFEETQYF
medium-sized	TRBV20-1	TRBJ2-1	CSGLAGGYNEQFF
.	TRBV20-1	TRBJ1-2	CSARESNYGYTF
medium-sized	TRBV20-1	TRBJ2-7	CSARDRLAGADYEQYF
.	TRBV12-3/TRBV12-4	TRBJ1-5	CASSFLESEGNQPQHF
medium-sized	TRBV14	TRBJ1-6	CASSLTGGNSPLHF
medium-sized	TRBV5-6	TRBJ1-1	CASSGGLTEGLDTEAFF
.	TRBV2	TRBJ2-7	CASRGRRDYEQYF
medium-sized	TRBV7-8	TRBJ1-3	CASSDDMGASGNTIYF
large	TRBV12-5	TRBJ2-1	CASGGGQGNYNEQFF